What follows are 15 T cell receptor beta chains derived from one specimen sequenced in a study of blood T cell repertoires in COVID-19. TCRdb's table, derived via immunoSEQ multiplex PCR, lists solely in-frame clones and lacks some. The data hold roughly 49,000 clones, with 75% to 90% observed a single time. Sequencing was carried out using peripheral blood. The receptors here all came from a human donor in a cohort sampled during active COVID-19.

The rearrangement links TRBV3-1 (or the pseudogene TRBV3-2) to TRBJ1-5; D ambiguous. This CDR3 is built from 14 residues. The germline gives CDR1 LGHDT, CDR2 YNNKEL (reference sequence). V lost 0 bases, J lost 5 bases, and 8 bases lay in between. CDR3: CASSQDNQDQPQHF. Here the CDR3 DNA reads TGTGCCAGCAGCCAAGATAATCAGGATCAGCCCCAGCATTTT.

The chain uses TRBV5-6 and TRBJ2-6; 7 bases line up with TRBD1. CDR1 and CDR2 from the germline V gene are SGHDT and YYEEEE. J gave up 6 bases and V 3 bases, and 9 bases lay outside the gene matches. The CDR3 sequence is 16 residues long. The CDR3 DNA is TGTGCCAGCAGCTACCCGGACAGGTCCTCGGCCAACGTCCTGACTTTC. Protein product: CASSYPDRSSANVLTF.

The CDR3 loop reads CASSGNPGLAGATDTQYF. The CDR3 DNA reads as TGTGCCAGCAGTGGCAATCCGGGACTAGCGGGGGCCACAGATACGCAGTATTTT. This chain uses TRBV27 with TRBJ2-3; 14 nucleotides line up with TRBD2. Germline CDR1 MNHEY, CDR2 SMNVEV (reference sequence). Unmatched junction bases numbered 9, after V lost 5 bases and J lost 2 bases. The CDR3 runs to 18 residues.

The genes are TRBV2 and TRBJ2-7; 8 positions agree with TRBD1. CDR1 is SNHLY, CDR2 FYNNEI, per germline. V shed 5 bases and J 6 bases; nucleotides not matched to a gene: 6. The length of the CDR3 is 13 residues. In nucleotides, the CDR3 is TGTGCCAGCAGTCAAGGACAGGGAATCGAGCAGTACTTC. Translated, it gives CASSQGQGIEQYF.

The chain recombines TRBV28 with TRBJ1-5; the D gene is possibly TRBD1 (6 bases). V lost 6 bases and J lost 8, with 17 bases in between. The CDR3 length is 14 residues. The germline CDR1 and CDR2 sequences are MDHEN and SYDVKM. DNA for the CDR3: TGTGCCAGCAGACCCCGGACAGCGACGGAGCCCCAGCATTTT. Residues: CASRPRTATEPQHF.

CDR3 coding DNA: TGTGCCAGTAGTATAATAGGGGGCGCTTCTAATGAAAAACTGTTTTTT. Translating it yields CASSIIGGASNEKLFF. This chain joins TRBV19 and TRBJ1-4; the match to TRBD1 covers 7 bases. The junction had 6 bases not matched to a gene; V was cut back by 2 bases and J by 3 bases. The CDR3 length is 16 residues. Looked up from germline, CDR1 is LNHDA and CDR2 is SQIVND (reference sequence).

This chain uses TRBV5-1 with TRBJ1-3; D possibly corresponds to TRBD1 (5 bases). V lost 4 bases and J 4 bases, leaving 9 bases between the germline ends. The CDR3 sequence is 13 residues long. Germline V gene lookup returns CDR1 SGHRS and CDR2 YFSETQ. This CDR3 is CASSENRGNTIYF. The CDR3 DNA is TGCGCCAGCAGCGAAAACAGGGGAAACACCATATATTTT.

This chain connects TRBV4-3 to TRBJ2-7; 9 bases are shared with TRBD2. CDR1 LGHNA and CDR2 YSLEER come from the germline V gene. The CDR3 extends over 15 amino acids. Trimming cost V 0 bases and J 7 bases; bases outside gene matches: 7. The CDR3 region is CASSQDYLAGREQYF. The DNA for the CDR3 is TGCGCCAGCAGCCAAGATTACCTAGCGGGGCGTGAGCAGTACTTC.

This clone occurred once. The chain couples TRBV2 to TRBJ1-1, with D uncertain. Germline-derived CDR1 and CDR2 are SNHLY and FYNNEI. V was shortened by 7 bases and J by 3 bases, with 12 bases between the two germline ends. This CDR3 spans 13 amino acids. CDR3: CASIAVQYTEAFF. The CDR3, as DNA: TGTGCCAGCATCGCAGTACAATACACTGAAGCTTTCTTT.

V usage is TRBV6-6 and J usage is TRBJ1-6, with 11 bases identical to TRBD1. The germline V gene has CDR1 MNHNY and CDR2 SVGAGI (reference sequence). The length of the CDR3 is 16 residues. Trimming removed 0 bases from V and 13 bases from J; junction bases left unmatched: 8. The CDR3 DNA is TGTGCCAGCAGTTACTCTACCCCGGGACAGGGGGGGCCCCTCCACTTT. Encoded protein: CASSYSTPGQGGPLHF.

The V gene is TRBV5-1, the J gene TRBJ1-1, with 9 bases that match TRBD1. Germline V CDR1 and CDR2: SGHRS, YFSETQ. V lost 3 bases and J lost 6; bases outside the gene matches: 6. The CDR3 is 14 residues long. The CDR3 loop reads CASSWGQGRAEAFF. CDR3 DNA: TGCGCCAGCAGCTGGGGACAGGGACGGGCTGAAGCTTTCTTT.

The chain links TRBV4-3 to TRBJ2-3, with TRBD1 as a possible D gene (6 bases). The CDR3 runs 16 residues. Germline CDR1 is LGHNA and CDR2 is YSLEER. Between the trimmed V and J ends, which lost 0 bases and 6 bases, there was a span of 16 bases. The CDR3 here is CASSQDYTGQRDTQYF. Written as DNA, the CDR3 is TGCGCCAGCAGCCAAGATTACACAGGGCAAAGGGATACGCAGTATTTT.

J is TRBJ1-1 and V is TRBV30; D gene unclear. Germline V lookup: CDR1 GTSNPN, CDR2 SVGIG (reference sequence). V was trimmed by 0 bases and J by 5 bases, leaving 16 bases between them. The CDR3 runs to 15 residues. As DNA, the CDR3 is TGTGCCTGGAGTGTACCTAGGCAGATTCTAACTGAAGCTTTCTTT. This encodes CAWSVPRQILTEAFF.

This clone has more than one count but fewer than ten. This chain connects TRBV6-6 to TRBJ1-4; D may be TRBD1 (5 bases). Trimming pared 0 bases from V and 5 bases from J, leaving 13 bases between. The CDR3 is made up of 16 amino acids. Per the germline V gene, CDR1 is MNHNY and CDR2 is SVGAGI (reference sequence). The CDR3 region has the DNA TGTGCCAGCAGTTACTCTAGTCGGTCAGGGAATGAAAAACTGTTTTTT. As protein: CASSYSSRSGNEKLFF.

The chain recombines TRBV7-2 with TRBJ1-6; D is ambiguous. V was trimmed by 0 bases and J by 6 bases, leaving 12 bases between them. Per the germline V gene, CDR1 is SGHTA and CDR2 is FQGNSA. This CDR3 spans 16 amino acids. CDR3: CASSLATGSLNSPLHF. CDR3 nucleotides: TGTGCCAGCAGCTTAGCCACGGGTTCCCTTAATTCACCCCTCCACTTT.